This T cell receptor (beta chain) derives from a study of naive and memory T cell subsets. V was cut by 2 bases and J by 4 bases, with 11 bases left in between. This CDR3 is built from 14 residues. Germline CDR1 and CDR2: SGHTA and FQGNSA. Turning to this clonotype: Antigen: not known.

Study-level findings and limits: In naive cells, over 95% of TCR sequences were seen only once. Diversity fell and Gini index rose from naive through CM, EM, EMRA.

Two oligonucleotides, mixed equimolar, formed the beta constant-region primer covering TRBC1 and TRBC2. TCRdb recomputed calls from the UMI-ligation and nested PCR reads with MiXCR, one row per CDR3 protein. This sample has around 40,000 distinct CDR3 sequences, with 13% found just once. The TCR originated in a human donor in good health. The chain recombines TRBV7-2 with TRBJ1-1; unclear D gene. The specimen sequenced was effector memory CD4+ T cells from blood. Subset denoted: effector memory, CD45RA- CD27-. The DNA for the CDR3 is TGTGCCAGCAGCTTATCGGGGTCGGGCACTGAAGCTTTCTTT. It encodes CASSLSGSGTEAFF.